This T cell receptor beta chain was sequenced for a study of cytotoxic CD8 clonotypes in ibrutinib-treated CLL. Whole-study context: For this cohort, patients were some 12 relapsed/refractory and over 14 treatment-naive, while under 18 were IGHV unmutated.

This CDR3 contains 15 residues. CDR1 and CDR2 (germline): SGDLS, YYNGEE. Trimming pared 3 bases from V and 10 bases from J, leaving 20 bases between. On this clone itself: No antigen is known for it.

Study outcomes and limitations: Clonality was elevated at ibrutinib response and had returned toward baseline at progression.

Profiling relied on immunoSEQ multiplex PCR, and the TCRdb table lists in-frame clones only, not all of them. Among just over 35,000 clones listed, around 75% were seen once. Cryopreserved PBMCs provided around 2.2 micrograms of genomic DNA for the TCR beta libraries. The sample here was PBMCs, taken at disease progression, from a patient treated with ibrutinib. The rearrangement joins TRBV9 to TRBJ2-1; possible D gene TRBD2, 6 bases. The clonotype was recovered from a human donor with chronic lymphocytic leukemia. CDR3 sequence (DNA): TGTGCCAGCAGCGGGGGGGACGCCCTGAGGGGAGAGCAGTTCTTC. Protein product: CASSGGDALRGEQFF.